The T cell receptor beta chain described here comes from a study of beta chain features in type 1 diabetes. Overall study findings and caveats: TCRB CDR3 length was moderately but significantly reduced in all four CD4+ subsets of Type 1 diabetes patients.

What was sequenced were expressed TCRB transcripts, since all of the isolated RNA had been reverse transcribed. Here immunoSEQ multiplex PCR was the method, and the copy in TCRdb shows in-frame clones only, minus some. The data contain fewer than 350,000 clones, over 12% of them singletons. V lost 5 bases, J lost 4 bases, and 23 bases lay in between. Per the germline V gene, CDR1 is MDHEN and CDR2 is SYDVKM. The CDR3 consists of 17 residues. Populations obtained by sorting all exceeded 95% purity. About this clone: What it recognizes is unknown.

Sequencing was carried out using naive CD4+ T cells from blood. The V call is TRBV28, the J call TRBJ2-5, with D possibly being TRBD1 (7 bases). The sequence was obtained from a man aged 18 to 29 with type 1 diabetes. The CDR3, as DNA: TGTGCCAGCAGTGGGGTACAGTTATCAGGGGGAGGAGAGACCCAGTACTTC. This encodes CASSGVQLSGGGETQYF.